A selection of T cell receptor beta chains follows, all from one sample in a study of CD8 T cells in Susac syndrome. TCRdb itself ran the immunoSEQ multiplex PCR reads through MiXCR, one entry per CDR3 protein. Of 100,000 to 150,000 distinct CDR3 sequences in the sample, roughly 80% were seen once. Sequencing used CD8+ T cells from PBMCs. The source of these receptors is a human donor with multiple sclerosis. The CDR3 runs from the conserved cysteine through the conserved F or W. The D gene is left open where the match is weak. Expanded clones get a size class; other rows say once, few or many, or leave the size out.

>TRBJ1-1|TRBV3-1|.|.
CASSQVGHTEAFF
TGTGCCAGCAGCCAAGTCGGACACACTGAAGCTTTCTTT
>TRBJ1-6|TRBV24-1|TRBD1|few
CASGTDDSPLHF
TGTGCCTCCGGGACAGATGATTCACCCCTCCACTTT
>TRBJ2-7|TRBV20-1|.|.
CSASDRYEQYF
TGCAGTGCTTCGGACAGATACGAGCAGTACTTC
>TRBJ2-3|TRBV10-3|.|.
CAISESSGGSTDTQYF
TGTGCCATCAGTGAGTCGAGTGGGGGTAGCACAGATACGCAGTATTTT
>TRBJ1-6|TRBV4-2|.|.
CASSQEQGNTYNSPLHF
TGTGCCAGCAGCCAAGAGCAGGGGAACACCTATAATTCACCCCTCCACTTT
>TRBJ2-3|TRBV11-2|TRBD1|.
CASSPPTGGFGVDTQYF
TGTGCCAGCAGCCCCCCTACAGGGGGCTTTGGGGTGGATACGCAGTATTTT
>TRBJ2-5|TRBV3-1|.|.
CASSPPIGIKSETQYF
TGTGCCAGCAGCCCACCTATTGGGATTAAGTCAGAGACCCAGTACTTC
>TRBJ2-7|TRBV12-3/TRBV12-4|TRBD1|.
CASRQGQTHEQYF
TGTGCCAGCCGACAGGGTCAAACCCACGAGCAGTACTTC
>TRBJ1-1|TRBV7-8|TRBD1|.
CASSLGGGLGQDTEAFF
TGTGCCAGCAGCTTGGGAGGGGGGTTAGGACAGGACACTGAAGCTTTCTTT
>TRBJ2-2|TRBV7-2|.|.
CASRTGPPAGELFF
TGTGCCAGCAGAACCGGGCCCCCCGCCGGGGAGCTGTTTTTT
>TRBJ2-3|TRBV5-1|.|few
CASSLGGGPDTQYF
TGCGCCAGCAGCTTGGGTGGCGGCCCAGATACGCAGTATTTT
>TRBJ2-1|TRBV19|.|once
CASRQGETYNEQFF
TGTGCCAGTAGACAGGGTGAGACCTACAATGAGCAGTTCTTC
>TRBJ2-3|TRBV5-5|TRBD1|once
CASTGGYDTQYF
TGTGCCAGCACAGGGGGCTATGATACGCAGTATTTT
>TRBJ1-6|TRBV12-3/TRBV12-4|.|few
CASSSSYNSPLHF
TGTGCCAGCAGCAGCTCCTATAATTCACCCCTCCACTTT
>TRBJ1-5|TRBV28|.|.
CASSYQESNQPQHF
TGTGCCAGCAGTTACCAGGAGAGTAATCAGCCCCAGCATTTT
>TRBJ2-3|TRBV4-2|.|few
CASSQGPLPADTQYF
TGTGCCAGCAGCCAAGGACCCTTGCCCGCAGATACGCAGTATTTT
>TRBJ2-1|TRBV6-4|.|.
CASLRSGFLEINEQFF
TGTGCCAGCCTCAGATCGGGCTTCCTAGAGATCAATGAGCAGTTCTTC
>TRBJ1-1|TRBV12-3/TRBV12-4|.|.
CASRPPTGANTEAFF
TGTGCCAGCAGACCTCCGACAGGAGCGAACACTGAAGCTTTCTTT
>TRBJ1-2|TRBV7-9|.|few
CASSLGTPYGYTF
TGTGCCAGCAGCTTAGGGACACCTTATGGCTACACCTTC
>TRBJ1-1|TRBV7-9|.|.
CASSFERGLAFF
TGTGCCAGCAGCTTTGAGAGGGGGTTGGCTTTCTTT
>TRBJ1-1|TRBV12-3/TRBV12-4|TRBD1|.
CASSLGGQGLTEAFF
TGTGCCAGCAGTTTGGGAGGACAGGGGTTGACTGAAGCTTTCTTT
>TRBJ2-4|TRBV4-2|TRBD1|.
CASSQEAGGLAKNIQYF
TGTGCCAGCAGCCAAGAGGCAGGGGGTCTAGCCAAAAACATTCAGTACTTC
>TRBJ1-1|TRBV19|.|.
CASSTPTVNTEAFF
TGTGCCAGTAGTACCCCGACAGTGAACACTGAAGCTTTCTTT
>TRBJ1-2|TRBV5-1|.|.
CASSLGRDNLSDGYTF
TGCGCCAGCAGCTTGGGGCGGGACAACCTAAGCGATGGCTACACCTTC
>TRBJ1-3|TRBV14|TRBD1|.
CASSRLQGGAENTIYF
TGTGCCAGCAGCCGACTACAGGGGGGAGCTGAAAACACCATATATTTT
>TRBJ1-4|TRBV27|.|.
CASSPRGEKLFF
TGTGCCAGCAGTCCACGAGGTGAAAAACTGTTTTTT
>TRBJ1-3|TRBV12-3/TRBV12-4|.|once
CASSLVVGVGGGRNTIYF
TGTGCCAGCAGTTTAGTCGTCGGCGTGGGGGGCGGCCGGAACACCATATATTTT
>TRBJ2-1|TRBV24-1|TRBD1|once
CATSDQGQGAVVNEQFF
TGTGCCACCAGTGATCAGGGACAGGGGGCTGTGGTCAATGAGCAGTTCTTC
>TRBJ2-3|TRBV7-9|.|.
CASSLDMARGASNTQYF
TGTGCCAGCAGCTTGGATATGGCAAGGGGCGCTTCAAATACGCAGTATTTT
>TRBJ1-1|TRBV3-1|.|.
CASSEGSTEAFF
TGTGCCAGCTCGGAGGGATCGACTGAAGCTTTCTTT
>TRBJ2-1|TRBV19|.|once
CASSMASGRNSYNEQFF
TGTGCCAGTAGCATGGCCTCGGGGCGGAATTCCTACAATGAGCAGTTCTTC
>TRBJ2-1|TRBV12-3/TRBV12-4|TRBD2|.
CASSPAGTSFNEQFF
TGTGCCAGCAGCCCTGCCGGGACTAGCTTCAATGAGCAGTTCTTC
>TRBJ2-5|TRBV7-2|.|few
CASSLVQGLETQYF
TGTGCCAGCAGCTTAGTACAGGGATTAGAGACCCAGTACTTC
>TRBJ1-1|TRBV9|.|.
CASSVEGQNTEAFF
TGTGCCAGCAGCGTAGAGGGACAGAACACTGAAGCTTTCTTT
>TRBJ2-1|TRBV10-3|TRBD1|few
CATPGGRGNEQFF
TGTGCCACCCCAGGGGGCCGGGGGAATGAGCAGTTCTTC
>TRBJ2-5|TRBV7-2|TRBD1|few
CASSFTGGWSETQYF
TGTGCCAGCAGCTTTACAGGGGGCTGGTCGGAGACCCAGTACTTC
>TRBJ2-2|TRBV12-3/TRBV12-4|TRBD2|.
CASRPLWGGTGELFF
TGTGCCAGCAGACCCCTTTGGGGGGGCACCGGGGAGCTGTTTTTT
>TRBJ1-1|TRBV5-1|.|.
CASSRGPNTEAFF
TGCGCCAGCAGCCGGGGGCCGAACACTGAAGCTTTCTTT
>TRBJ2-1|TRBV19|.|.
CASSMEQGSEQFF
TGTGCCAGTAGTATGGAACAGGGCAGTGAGCAGTTCTTC
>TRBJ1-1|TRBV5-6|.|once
CASSLDVSEAFF
TGTGCCAGCAGCTTGGATGTCTCTGAAGCTTTCTTT
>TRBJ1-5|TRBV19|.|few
CASSILAGAYSNQPQHF
TGTGCCAGTAGTATATTGGCAGGGGCTTATAGCAATCAGCCCCAGCATTTT
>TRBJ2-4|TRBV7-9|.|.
CASSLAKNIQYF
TGTGCCAGCAGCTTAGCCAAAAACATTCAGTACTTC
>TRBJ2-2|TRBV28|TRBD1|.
CASTAGGNTGELFF
TGTGCCAGCACCGCAGGGGGGAACACCGGGGAGCTGTTTTTT
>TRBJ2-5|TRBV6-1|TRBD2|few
CASSKEIAGGETQYF
TGTGCCAGCAGTAAAGAAATAGCGGGAGGAGAGACCCAGTACTTC
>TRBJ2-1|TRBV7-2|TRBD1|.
CASSFPGQGYNEQFF
TGTGCCAGCAGCTTTCCTGGACAGGGGTACAATGAGCAGTTCTTC
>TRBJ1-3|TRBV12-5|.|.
CASGFTGTYGNTIYF
TGTGCTAGTGGTTTTACCGGGACCTATGGAAACACCATATATTTT
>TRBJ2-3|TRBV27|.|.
CASKIGPPSTDTQYF
TGTGCCAGCAAAATAGGTCCCCCTAGCACAGATACGCAGTATTTT
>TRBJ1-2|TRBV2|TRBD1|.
CASTRTGSNYGYTF
TGTGCCAGCACCCGGACAGGGTCTAACTATGGCTACACCTTC
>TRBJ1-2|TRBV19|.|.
CASSGPAYGYTF
TGTGCCAGTAGCGGGCCCGCCTATGGCTACACCTTC
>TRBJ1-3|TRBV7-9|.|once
CASISPREDSGNTIYF
TGTGCCAGCATCTCACCACGGGAGGACTCTGGAAACACCATATATTTT
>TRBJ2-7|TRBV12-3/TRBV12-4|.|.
CASSSDSYEQYF
TGTGCCAGCAGTTCAGACAGCTACGAGCAGTACTTC
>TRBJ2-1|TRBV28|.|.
CASSSSGRASNEQFF
TGTGCCAGCAGTTCCTCTGGAAGGGCTAGTAATGAGCAGTTCTTC
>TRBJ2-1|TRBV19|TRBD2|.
CASSLPGGLNEQFF
TGTGCCAGTAGTCTTCCGGGGGGTCTCAATGAGCAGTTCTTC